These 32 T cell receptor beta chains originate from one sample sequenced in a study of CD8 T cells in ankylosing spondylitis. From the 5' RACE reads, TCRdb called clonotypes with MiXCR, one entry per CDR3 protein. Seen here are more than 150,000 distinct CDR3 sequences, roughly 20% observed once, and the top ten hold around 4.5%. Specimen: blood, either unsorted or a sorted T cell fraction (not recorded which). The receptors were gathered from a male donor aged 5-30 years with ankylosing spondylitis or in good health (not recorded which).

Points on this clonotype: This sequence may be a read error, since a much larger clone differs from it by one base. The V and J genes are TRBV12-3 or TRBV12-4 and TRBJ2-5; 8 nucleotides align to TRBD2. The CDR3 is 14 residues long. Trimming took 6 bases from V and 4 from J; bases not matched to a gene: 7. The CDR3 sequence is CASSRGGKVETQYF. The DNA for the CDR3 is TGTGCCAGCAGCCGGGGGGGGAAGGTAGAGACCCAGTACTTC.

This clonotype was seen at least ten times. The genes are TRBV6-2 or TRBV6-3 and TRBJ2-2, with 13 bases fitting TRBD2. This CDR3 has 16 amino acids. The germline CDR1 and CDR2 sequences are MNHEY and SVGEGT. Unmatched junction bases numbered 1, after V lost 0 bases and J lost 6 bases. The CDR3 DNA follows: TGTGCCAGCAGTTACTCGGGACTAGCGGGACCCGGGGAGCTGTTTTTT. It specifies CASSYSGLAGPGELFF.

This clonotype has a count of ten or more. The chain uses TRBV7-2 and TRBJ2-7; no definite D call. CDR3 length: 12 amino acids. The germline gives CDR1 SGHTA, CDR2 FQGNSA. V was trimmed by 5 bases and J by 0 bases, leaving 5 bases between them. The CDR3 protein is CASSHASYEQYF. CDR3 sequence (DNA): TGTGCCAGCAGCCACGCCTCCTACGAGCAGTACTTC.

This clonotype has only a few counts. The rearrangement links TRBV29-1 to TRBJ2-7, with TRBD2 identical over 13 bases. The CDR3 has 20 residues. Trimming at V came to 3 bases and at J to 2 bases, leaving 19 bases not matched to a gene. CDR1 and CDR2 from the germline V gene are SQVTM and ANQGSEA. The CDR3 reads CSVDLGTSGRASSYPYEQYV. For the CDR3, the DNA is TGCAGCGTTGACCTGGGTACTAGCGGGAGGGCGTCTTCATACCCCTACGAGCAGTACGTC.

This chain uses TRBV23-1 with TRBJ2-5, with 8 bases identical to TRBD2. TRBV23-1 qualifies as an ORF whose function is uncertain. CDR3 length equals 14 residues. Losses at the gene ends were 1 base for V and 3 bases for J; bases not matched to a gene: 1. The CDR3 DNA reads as TGCGCCAGCAGTCAATTGGGACTAGAAGAGACCCAGTACTTC. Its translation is CASSQLGLEETQYF.

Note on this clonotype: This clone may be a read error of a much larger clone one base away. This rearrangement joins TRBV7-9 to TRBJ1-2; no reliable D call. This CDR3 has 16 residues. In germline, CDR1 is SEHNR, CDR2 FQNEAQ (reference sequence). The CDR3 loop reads CARSLLAGGFNYGYTF. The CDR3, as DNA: TGTGCCCGCAGCTTATTGGCAGGAGGATTTAACTATGGCTACACCTTC.

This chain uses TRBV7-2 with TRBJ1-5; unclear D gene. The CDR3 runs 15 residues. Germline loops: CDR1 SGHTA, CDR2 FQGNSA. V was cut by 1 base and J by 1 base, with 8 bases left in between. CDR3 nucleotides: TGTGCCAGCAGCTTAGTGCCCGGCAGCAATCAGCCCCAGCATTTT. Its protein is CASSLVPGSNQPQHF.

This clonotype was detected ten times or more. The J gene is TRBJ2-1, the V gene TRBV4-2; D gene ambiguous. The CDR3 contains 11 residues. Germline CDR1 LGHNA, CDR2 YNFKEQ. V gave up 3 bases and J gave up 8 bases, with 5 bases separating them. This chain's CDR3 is CASSHGYEQFF. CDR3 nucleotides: TGTGCCAGCAGCCACGGCTATGAGCAGTTCTTC.

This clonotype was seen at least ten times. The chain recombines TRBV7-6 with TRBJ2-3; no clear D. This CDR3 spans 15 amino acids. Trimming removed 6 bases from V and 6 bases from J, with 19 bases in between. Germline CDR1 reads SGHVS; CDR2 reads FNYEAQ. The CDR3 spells CASRGYLNPEDTQYF. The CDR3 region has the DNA TGTGCCAGCAGGGGTTACTTAAACCCCGAGGATACGCAGTATTTT.

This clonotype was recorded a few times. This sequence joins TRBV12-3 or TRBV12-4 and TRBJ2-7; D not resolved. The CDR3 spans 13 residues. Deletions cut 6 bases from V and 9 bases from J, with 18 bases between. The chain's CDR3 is CASSRGPGSVQYV. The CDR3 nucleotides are TGTGCCAGCAGCCGAGGACCCGGCTCCGTGCAGTACGTC.

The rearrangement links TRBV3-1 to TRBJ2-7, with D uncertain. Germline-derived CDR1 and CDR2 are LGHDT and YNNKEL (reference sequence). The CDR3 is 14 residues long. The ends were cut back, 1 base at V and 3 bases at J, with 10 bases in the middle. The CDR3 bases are TGTGCCAGCAGCCAAGGTTTTACGAGCTACGAGCAGTACGTC. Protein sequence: CASSQGFTSYEQYV.

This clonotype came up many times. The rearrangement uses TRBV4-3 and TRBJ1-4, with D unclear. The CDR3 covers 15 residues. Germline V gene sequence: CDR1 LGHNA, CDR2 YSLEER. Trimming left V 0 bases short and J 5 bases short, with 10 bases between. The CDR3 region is CASSQDWTGNEKLFF. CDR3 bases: TGCGCCAGCAGCCAAGACTGGACTGGGAATGAAAAACTGTTTTTT.

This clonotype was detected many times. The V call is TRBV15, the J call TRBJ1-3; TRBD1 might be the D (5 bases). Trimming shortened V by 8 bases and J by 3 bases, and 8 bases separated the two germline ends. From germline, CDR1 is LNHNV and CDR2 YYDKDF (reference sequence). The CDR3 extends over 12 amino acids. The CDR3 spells CATRGDGNTIYF. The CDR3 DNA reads TGTGCCACCCGGGGGGATGGAAACACCATATATTTT.

For the CDR3, the DNA is TGCAGCGTTGAGGGTAAGGGTCGAGCCTCCTACGAGCAGTACTTC. It encodes CSVEGKGRASYEQYF. The gene calls are TRBV29-1 and TRBJ2-7, with unresolved D. V was cut by 3 bases and J by 0 bases, with 15 bases left in between. CDR1 SQVTM and CDR2 ANQGSEA come from the germline V gene. The CDR3 totals 15 residues.

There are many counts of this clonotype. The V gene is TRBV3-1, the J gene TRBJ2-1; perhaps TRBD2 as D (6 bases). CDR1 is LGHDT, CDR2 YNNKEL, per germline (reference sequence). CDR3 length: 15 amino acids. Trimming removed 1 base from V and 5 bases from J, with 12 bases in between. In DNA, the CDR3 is TGTGCCAGCAGCCAAGGGCTAGCGCGTCACAATGAGCAGTTCTTC. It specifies CASSQGLARHNEQFF.

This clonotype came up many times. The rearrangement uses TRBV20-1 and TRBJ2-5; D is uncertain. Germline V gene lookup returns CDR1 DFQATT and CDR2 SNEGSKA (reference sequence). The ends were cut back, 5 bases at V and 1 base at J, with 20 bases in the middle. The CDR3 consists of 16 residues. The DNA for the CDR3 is TGCAGTGCTCGAGTTGGGTCAGGCCGCGCCCAAGAGACCCAGTACTTC. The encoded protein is CSARVGSGRAQETQYF.

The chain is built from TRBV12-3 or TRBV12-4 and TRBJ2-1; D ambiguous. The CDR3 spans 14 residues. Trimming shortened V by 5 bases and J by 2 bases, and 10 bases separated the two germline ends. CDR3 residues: CASSLEGTYNEQFF. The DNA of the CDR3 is TGTGCCAGCAGTCTCGAAGGGACCTACAATGAGCAGTTCTTC.

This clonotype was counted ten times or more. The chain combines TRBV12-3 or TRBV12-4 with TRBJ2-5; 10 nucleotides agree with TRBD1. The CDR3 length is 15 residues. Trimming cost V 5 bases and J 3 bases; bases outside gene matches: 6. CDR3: CASSTTGQGKETQYF. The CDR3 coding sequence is TGTGCCAGCAGTACGACGGGACAGGGGAAAGAGACCCAGTACTTC.

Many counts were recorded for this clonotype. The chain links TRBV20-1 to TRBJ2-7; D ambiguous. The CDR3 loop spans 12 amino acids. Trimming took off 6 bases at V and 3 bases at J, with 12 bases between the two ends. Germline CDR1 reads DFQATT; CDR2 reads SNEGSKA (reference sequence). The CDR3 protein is CSAKAPRYEQYF. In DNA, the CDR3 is TGCAGTGCCAAAGCTCCCCGCTACGAGCAGTACTTC.

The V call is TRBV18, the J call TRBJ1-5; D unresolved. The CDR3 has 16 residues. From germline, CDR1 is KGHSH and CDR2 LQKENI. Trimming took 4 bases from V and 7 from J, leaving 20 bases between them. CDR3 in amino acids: CASSRLSGLVDQPQHF. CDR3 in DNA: TGTGCCAGCTCACGTCTAAGTGGCCTCGTTGACCAGCCCCAGCATTTT.

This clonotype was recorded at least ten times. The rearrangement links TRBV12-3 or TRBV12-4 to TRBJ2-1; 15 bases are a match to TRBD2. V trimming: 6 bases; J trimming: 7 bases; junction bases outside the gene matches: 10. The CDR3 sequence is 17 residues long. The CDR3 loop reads CASSRGGTSGRINEQFF. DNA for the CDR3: TGTGCCAGCAGCCGGGGGGGGACTAGCGGGAGGATAAATGAGCAGTTCTTC.

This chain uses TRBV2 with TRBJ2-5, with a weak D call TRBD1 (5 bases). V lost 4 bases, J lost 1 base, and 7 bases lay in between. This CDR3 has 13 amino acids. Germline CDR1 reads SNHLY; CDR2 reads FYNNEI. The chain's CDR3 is CASSGGLQETQYF. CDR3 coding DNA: TGTGCCAGCAGTGGGGGCCTCCAAGAGACCCAGTACTTC.

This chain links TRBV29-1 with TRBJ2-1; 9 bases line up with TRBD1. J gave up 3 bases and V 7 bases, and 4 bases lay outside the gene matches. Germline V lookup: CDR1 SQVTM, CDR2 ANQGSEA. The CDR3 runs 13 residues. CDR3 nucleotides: TGCAGCGCCGGACAGGGGAGCTACAATGAGCAGTTCTTC. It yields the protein CSAGQGSYNEQFF.

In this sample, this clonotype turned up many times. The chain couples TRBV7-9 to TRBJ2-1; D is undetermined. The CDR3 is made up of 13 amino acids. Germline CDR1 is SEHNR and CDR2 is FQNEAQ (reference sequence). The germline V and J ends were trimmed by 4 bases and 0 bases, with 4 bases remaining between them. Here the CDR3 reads CASSSSSYNEQFF. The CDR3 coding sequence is TGTGCCAGCAGCTCCAGCTCCTACAATGAGCAGTTCTTC.

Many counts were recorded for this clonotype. The CDR3 here is CASSQRGGTGEKLFF. The DNA for the CDR3 is TGTGCCAGCAGTCAAAGAGGGGGTACGGGTGAAAAACTGTTTTTT. The rearrangement uses TRBV27 and TRBJ1-4, with a possible D match to TRBD1 (6 bases). The V end was cut by 5 bases, the J end by 7 bases, with 17 bases between. From germline, CDR1 is MNHEY and CDR2 SMNVEV (reference sequence). The CDR3 runs to 15 residues.

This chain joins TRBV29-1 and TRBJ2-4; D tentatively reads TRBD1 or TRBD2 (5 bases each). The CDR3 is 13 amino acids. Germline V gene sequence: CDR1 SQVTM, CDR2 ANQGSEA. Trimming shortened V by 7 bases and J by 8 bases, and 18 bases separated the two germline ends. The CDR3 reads CSARGVFGDIQYF. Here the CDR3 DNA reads TGCAGCGCCCGAGGGGTATTTGGGGACATTCAGTACTTC.

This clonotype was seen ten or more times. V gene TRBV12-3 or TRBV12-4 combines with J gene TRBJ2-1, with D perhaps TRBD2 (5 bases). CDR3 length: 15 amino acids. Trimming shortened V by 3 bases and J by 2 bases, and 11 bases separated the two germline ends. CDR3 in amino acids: CASSFQRLTYNEQFF. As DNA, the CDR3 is TGTGCCAGCAGTTTTCAGCGGTTAACCTACAATGAGCAGTTCTTC.

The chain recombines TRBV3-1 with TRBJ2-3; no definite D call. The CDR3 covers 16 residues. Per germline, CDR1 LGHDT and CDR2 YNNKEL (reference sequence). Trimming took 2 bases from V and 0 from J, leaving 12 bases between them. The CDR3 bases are TGTGCCAGCAGCCAAAAGTTCGTGGGAAGCACAGATACGCAGTATTTT. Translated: CASSQKFVGSTDTQYF.

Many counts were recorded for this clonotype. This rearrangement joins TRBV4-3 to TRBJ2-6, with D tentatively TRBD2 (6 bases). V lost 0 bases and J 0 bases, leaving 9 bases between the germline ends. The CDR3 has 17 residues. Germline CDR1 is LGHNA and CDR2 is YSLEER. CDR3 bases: TGCGCCAGCAGCCAAGATTCCGGGGGCTCTGGGGCCAACGTCCTGACTTTC. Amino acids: CASSQDSGGSGANVLTF.

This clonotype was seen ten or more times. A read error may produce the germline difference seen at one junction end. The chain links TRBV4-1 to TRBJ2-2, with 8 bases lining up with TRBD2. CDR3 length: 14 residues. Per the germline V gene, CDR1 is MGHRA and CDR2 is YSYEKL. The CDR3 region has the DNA TGCGCCAGCAGCAAAGAAGCGGGAGTCGGGGAGCTGTTTTTT. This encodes CASSKEAGVGELFF.

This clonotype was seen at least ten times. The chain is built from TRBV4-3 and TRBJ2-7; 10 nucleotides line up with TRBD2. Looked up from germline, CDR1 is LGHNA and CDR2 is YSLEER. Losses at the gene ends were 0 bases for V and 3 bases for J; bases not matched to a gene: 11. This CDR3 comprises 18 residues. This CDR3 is CASSQDWGGAGGNYEQYF. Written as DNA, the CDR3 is TGCGCCAGCAGCCAAGATTGGGGCGGAGCGGGAGGGAACTACGAGCAGTACTTC.

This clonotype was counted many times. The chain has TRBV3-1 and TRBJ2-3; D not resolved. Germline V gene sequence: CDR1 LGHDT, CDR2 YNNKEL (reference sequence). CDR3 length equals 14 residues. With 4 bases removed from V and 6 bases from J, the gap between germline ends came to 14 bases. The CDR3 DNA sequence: TGTGCCAGCAGCCCCCTCGAACTCCCCGATACGCAGTATTTT. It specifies CASSPLELPDTQYF.